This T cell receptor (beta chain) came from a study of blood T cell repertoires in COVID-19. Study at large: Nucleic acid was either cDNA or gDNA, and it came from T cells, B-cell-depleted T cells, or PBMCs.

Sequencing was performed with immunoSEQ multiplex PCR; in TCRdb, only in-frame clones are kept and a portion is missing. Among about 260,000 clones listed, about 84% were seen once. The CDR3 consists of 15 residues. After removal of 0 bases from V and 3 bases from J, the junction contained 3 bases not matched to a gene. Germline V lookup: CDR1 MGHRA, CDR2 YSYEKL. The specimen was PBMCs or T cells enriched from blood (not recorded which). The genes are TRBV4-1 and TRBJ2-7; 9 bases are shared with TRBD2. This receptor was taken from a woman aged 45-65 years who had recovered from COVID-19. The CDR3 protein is CASSQEGGRVYEQYF. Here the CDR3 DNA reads TGCGCCAGCAGCCAAGAGGGCGGGAGGGTCTACGAGCAGTACTTC.